Presented here are 22 T cell receptor beta chains from one specimen sequenced in a study of T cell responses to AZD1222 COVID-19 vaccine. Some clones are missing from TCRdb's copy, which holds only in-frame ones; the method was immunoSEQ multiplex PCR. The repertoire has roughly 120,000 clones, roughly 90% of them found once; the top ten carry approximately 9.2%. The specimen was peripheral blood, collected on day 0 of AZD1222 vaccination. Receptor source: an adult in good health.

This chain joins TRBV5-4 and TRBJ1-2; tentatively, D is TRBD1 (5 bases). There are 15 residues in the CDR3. CDR1 is SGHNT, CDR2 YYREEE, per germline (reference sequence). V was trimmed by 1 base and J by 8 bases, leaving 18 bases between them. For the CDR3, the DNA is TGTGCCAGCAGCTTGTTTGGGGCCAAGAGGGGAGGCTACACCTTC. Protein sequence: CASSLFGAKRGGYTF.

The J gene is TRBJ1-3, the V gene TRBV2; no clear D. Per the germline V gene, CDR1 is SNHLY and CDR2 is FYNNEI. CDR3 length: 15 amino acids. V lost 4 bases and J lost 4, with 14 bases in between. The CDR3 DNA is TGTGCCAGCAGTGGGGAGAGGGCACGCGGAAACACCATATATTTT. This codes for CASSGERARGNTIYF.

This clone was found once. The J gene is TRBJ2-7, the V gene TRBV19; D uncertain. The germline gives CDR1 LNHDA, CDR2 SQIVND (reference sequence). CDR3 length: 14 residues. V lost 5 bases and J lost 5, with 16 bases in between. CDR3 nucleotide sequence: TGTGCCAGTAGTGCACTATTAGAAGGCAACGAGCAGTACTTC. Its translation: CASSALLEGNEQYF.

The genes are TRBV7-9 and TRBJ1-5, with 7 bases that match TRBD1. The CDR3 has 13 amino acids. V lost 0 bases, J lost 9 bases, and 2 bases stayed unmatched. CDR1 and CDR2 (germline): SEHNR, FQNEAQ (reference sequence). The CDR3, as DNA: TGTGCCAGCAGCTTAGCGACAGGGTGGCCCCAGCATTTT. Its translation is CASSLATGWPQHF.

In its sample, this clone was seen a few times. The V gene is TRBV5-4, the J gene TRBJ2-5; D is undetermined. V lost 0 bases, J lost 2 bases, and 8 bases lay in between. Germline V gene sequence: CDR1 SGHNT, CDR2 YYREEE (reference sequence). This CDR3 comprises 14 residues. In DNA, the CDR3 is TGTGCCAGCAGCTTGGCTCTGGAACAAGAGACCCAGTACTTC. As protein: CASSLALEQETQYF.

V and J are TRBV6-1 and TRBJ2-7, with TRBD2 identical over 12 bases. V gave up 0 bases and J gave up 12 bases; unmatched junction bases: 9. Germline V gene data show CDR1 as MNHNS and CDR2 as SASEGT. The CDR3 length is 15 residues. The CDR3 coding sequence is TGTGCCAGCAGTGAAGCAACGACTAGCGGGAGATTCCCGTACTTC. Residues: CASSEATTSGRFPYF.

The J gene is TRBJ2-7, the V gene TRBV2, with TRBD1 matching over 10 bases. From germline, CDR1 is SNHLY and CDR2 FYNNEI. With 6 bases clipped from V and 7 bases from J, the junction kept 9 bases outside the gene matches. There are 14 residues in the CDR3. The CDR3 DNA reads TGTGCCAGCAGGGGCGGACAGGGGGTAGGGGAGCAGTACTTC. As protein: CASRGGQGVGEQYF.

The chain carries TRBV11-2 and TRBJ2-1; TRBD2 is a possible D gene (6 bases). CDR1 is SGHAT, CDR2 FQNNGV, per germline. The V and J ends lost 3 bases and 0 bases respectively, with 6 bases between them. The CDR3 totals 14 residues. For the CDR3, the DNA is TGTGCCAGCAGCTTGGGGGGCTCCTACAATGAGCAGTTCTTC. This codes for CASSLGGSYNEQFF. The variable domain in full, with the rest retrieved from reference TRBV11-2 and TRBJ2-1, is EAGVAQSPRYKIIEKRQSVAFWCNPISGHATLYWYQQILGQGPKLLIQFQNNGVVDDSQLPKDRFSAERLKGVDSTLKIQPAKLEDSAVYLCASSLGGSYNEQFFGPGTRLTVL.

The chain carries TRBV12-5 and TRBJ2-2; D unresolved. Deletions cut 5 bases from V and 6 bases from J, with 13 bases between. This CDR3 comprises 14 residues. Germline values: CDR1 LGHNT, CDR2 FRNRAP. The CDR3 here is CASGPGPSPGELFF. Here the CDR3 DNA reads TGTGCTAGTGGTCCGGGCCCCTCTCCCGGGGAGCTGTTTTTT. Looking up the rest from reference TRBV12-5 and TRBJ2-2 gives the full variable domain: DARVTQTPRHKVTEMGQEVTMRCQPILGHNTVFWYRQTMMQGLELLAYFRNRAPLDDSGMPKDRFSAEMPDATLATLKIQPSEPRDSAVYFCASGPGPSPGELFFGEGSRLTVL.

The V call is TRBV5-5, the J call TRBJ2-7, with a possible D match to TRBD1 (6 bases). The V and J ends lost 3 bases and 6 bases respectively, with 13 bases between them. Germline V gives CDR1 SGHKS, CDR2 YYEKEE (reference sequence). The CDR3 is 13 residues long. As DNA, the CDR3 is TGTGCCAGCAGCTGGGCACAGGGTTTCGAGCAGTACTTC. Its protein is CASSWAQGFEQYF. Full variable domain (rest looked up from reference TRBV5-5 and TRBJ2-7): DAGVTQSPTHLIKTRGQQVTLRCSPISGHKSVSWYQQVLGQGPQFIFQYYEKEERGRGNFPDRFSARQFPNYSSELNVNALLLGDSALYLCASSWAQGFEQYFGPGTRLTVT.

CDR3 DNA sequence: TGTGCTAGTGGTTTGGTACTCAGCACTGAAGCTTTCTTT. This codes for CASGLVLSTEAFF. The V call is TRBV12-5, the J call TRBJ1-1; D remains ambiguous. The V end lost 0 bases, the J end lost 4 bases, and 6 bases lay between the germline ends. This CDR3 has 13 residues. In germline, CDR1 is LGHNT, CDR2 FRNRAP.

The chain links TRBV11-2 to TRBJ1-4; 9 bases are shared with TRBD1. After removal of 5 bases from V and 4 bases from J, the junction contained 14 bases not matched to a gene. The CDR3 runs 18 residues. Per the germline V gene, CDR1 is SGHAT and CDR2 is FQNNGV. The CDR3 sequence is CASSRFDRGAGGNEKLFF. The CDR3 nucleotides are TGTGCCAGCAGCAGATTTGACAGGGGGGCGGGAGGTAATGAAAAACTGTTTTTT.

This chain links TRBV19 with TRBJ2-7, with TRBD2 identical over 9 bases. V gave up 3 bases and J gave up 3 bases; unmatched junction bases: 6. Germline-derived CDR1 and CDR2 are LNHDA and SQIVND (reference sequence). This CDR3 contains 15 residues. The CDR3: CASSISGSSLYEQYF. DNA for the CDR3: TGTGCCAGTAGTATTAGCGGGAGTTCCCTCTACGAGCAGTACTTC.

This rearrangement joins TRBV29-1 to TRBJ1-3, with D hard to call. With 3 bases removed from V and 0 bases from J, the gap between germline ends came to 3 bases. This CDR3 is 12 amino acids long. Germline V CDR1 and CDR2: SQVTM, ANQGSEA. The CDR3, as DNA: TGCAGCGTTGATGTCTCTGGAAACACCATATATTTT. Amino acid sequence: CSVDVSGNTIYF.

This clone was counted only a few times. The chain carries TRBV7-2 and TRBJ2-1; the D gene is possibly TRBD2 (5 bases). The ends were cut back, 5 bases at V and 9 bases at J, with 14 bases in the middle. Looked up from germline, CDR1 is SGHTA and CDR2 is FQGNSA. This CDR3 region has 13 residues. Here the CDR3 DNA reads TGTGCCAGCAGCACGAGGGAGATAGCTGAGCAGTTCTTC. Protein: CASSTREIAEQFF.

The chain carries TRBV5-6 and TRBJ1-4; D possibly corresponds to TRBD1 (6 bases). The V end was cut by 0 bases, the J end by 6 bases, with 12 bases between. This CDR3 spans 15 amino acids. Germline V gives CDR1 SGHDT, CDR2 YYEEEE. As DNA, the CDR3 is TGTGCCAGCAGCTTGGCGGGGGGCGCGCATGAAAAACTGTTTTTT. As protein: CASSLAGGAHEKLFF.

This sequence joins TRBV5-1 and TRBJ2-3, with 11 nucleotides matching TRBD2. CDR3 size: 13 residues. Germline V gives CDR1 SGHRS, CDR2 YFSETQ. After removal of 3 bases from V and 9 bases from J, the junction contained 3 bases not matched to a gene. The CDR3 DNA is TGCGCCAGCAGCTCGTTAGCGGGAGGGACGCAGTATTTT. Translated: CASSSLAGGTQYF.

On this clone: At one of its ends the junction is not consistent with the germline gene, which may arise from a read error. This sequence joins TRBV7-7 and TRBJ2-7; 8 bases are a match to TRBD1. Germline assignment: CDR1 SSHAT and CDR2 FNYEAQ (reference sequence). CDR3 size: 14 residues. In DNA form, the CDR3 reads TGTGCTAGCAGCCCCGGGACAGGATCCTACGAGCAGTACTTC. It is translated as CASSPGTGSYEQYF.

This clone is medium-sized (0.01 to 0.1%). The gene calls are TRBV25-1 and TRBJ2-1, with TRBD1 identical over 11 bases. Germline CDR1 reads MGHDK; CDR2 reads SYGVNS. The ends lost 3 bases at V and 9 bases at J; junction bases unmatched: 13. The CDR3 sequence is 17 residues long. The CDR3: CASSDPGVPGQGGEQFF. CDR3 sequence (DNA): TGTGCCAGCAGTGATCCTGGGGTCCCGGGACAGGGGGGTGAGCAGTTCTTC.

This chain links TRBV9 with TRBJ2-2, with D perhaps TRBD1 (5 bases). The germline V gene has CDR1 SGDLS and CDR2 YYNGEE. Trimming took 3 bases from V and 1 from J, leaving 7 bases between them. The CDR3 is made up of 14 amino acids. The CDR3 bases are TGTGCCAGCAGCGGGACACAGAACACCGGGGAGCTGTTTTTT. Amino acid sequence: CASSGTQNTGELFF.

The chain joins TRBV5-1 to TRBJ1-5; a possible D gene is TRBD1 (5 bases). Trimming removed 5 bases from V and 0 bases from J, with 9 bases in between. The length of the CDR3 is 14 residues. CDR1 and CDR2 (germline): SGHRS, YFSETQ. The CDR3 is CASRVGGSNQPQHF. The CDR3 DNA is TGCGCCAGCAGAGTGGGGGGTAGCAATCAGCCCCAGCATTTT.

The genes are TRBV9 and TRBJ2-5, with 8 bases matching TRBD1. There are 15 residues in the CDR3. The J segment lost 4 bases and the V segment lost 2 bases, leaving 7 bases of the junction unmatched. Looked up from germline, CDR1 is SGDLS and CDR2 is YYNGEE. The CDR3 DNA reads TGTGCCAGCAGCGTTGCCGGGACAGGAGGAGAGACCCAGTACTTC. Amino acids: CASSVAGTGGETQYF. Together with reference TRBV9 and TRBJ2-5, the CDR3 gives the full variable domain: DSGVTQTPKHLITATGQRVTLRCSPRSGDLSVYWYQQSLDQGLQFLIQYYNGEERAKGNILERFSAQQFPDLHSELNLSSLELGDSALYFCASSVAGTGGETQYFGPGTRLLVL.